This T cell receptor (beta chain) appears in the sequencing data of a study of healthy donors' naive CD4 and CD8 T cells. Per the germline V gene, CDR1 is MNHEY and CDR2 is SMNVEV (reference sequence). CDR3 length: 16 residues. Trimming took 4 bases from V and 4 from J; bases not matched to a gene: 12. TCR libraries were built from 400 to 650 ng of total RNA by linear amplification. TCRdb fed the reads into MiXCR, producing one record per CDR3 protein. This sample has approximately 180,000 distinct CDR3 sequences, with about 74% found just once. Source material: naive CD4+ and CD8+ T cells sorted from blood, pooled from several donors. V gene TRBV27 combines with J gene TRBJ1-2, with 7 bases aligning to TRBD1. The TCR was taken from a pool of human donors in good health; the sample pools cells from several healthy donors. The CDR3 sequence is CASSSDRDSKTYGYTF. The DNA of the CDR3 is TGTGCCAGCAGTTCTGACCGGGACAGTAAAACCTATGGCTACACCTTC.